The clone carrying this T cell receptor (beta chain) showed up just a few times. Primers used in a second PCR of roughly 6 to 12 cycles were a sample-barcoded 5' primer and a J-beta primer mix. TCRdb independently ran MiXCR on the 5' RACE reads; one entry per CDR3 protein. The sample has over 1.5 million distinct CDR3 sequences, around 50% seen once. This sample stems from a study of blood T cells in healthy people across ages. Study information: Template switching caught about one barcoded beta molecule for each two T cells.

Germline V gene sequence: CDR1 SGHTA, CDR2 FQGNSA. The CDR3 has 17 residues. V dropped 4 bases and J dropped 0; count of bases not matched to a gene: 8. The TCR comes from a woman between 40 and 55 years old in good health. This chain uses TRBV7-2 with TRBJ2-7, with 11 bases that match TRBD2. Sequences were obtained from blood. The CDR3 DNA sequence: TGTGCCAGCAGCTCCCCAGTAGCGGGGGGGCTCTCCTACGAGCAGTACTTC. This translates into CASSSPVAGGLSYEQYF.